One T cell receptor (beta chain) is described in this entry. The target antigen is unknown. A much more abundant neighbour one base away suggests this may be a read error. The CDR3 has 15 residues. The junction had 7 bases not matched to a gene; V was cut back by 5 bases and J by 1 base. Germline loops: CDR1 SGHAT, CDR2 FQNNGV. This record belongs to a study of T-cell reconstitution after alpha-beta-depleted transplantation in children. Unique molecular identifiers were used to barcode this TCRbeta library. TCRdb re-derived calls from the PCR reads in MiXCR, one entry per CDR3 protein. In the table there are a few hundred thousand distinct CDR3 sequences, around a tenth of which are singletons. Whole-study results and caveats: From surviving recipient T cells and thymic progenitors came the high day-60 TCRbeta diversity observed in some patients. A year post-transplant, T-cell counts and diversity derived mostly from newly produced T cells.

The starting material was peripheral blood, obtained 180 days after TCRalphabeta/CD19-depleted stem cell transplant. This sequence originates from a male patient aged 2-15 years who had a stem cell transplant for chronic granulomatous disease, so the T cells may come from the graft donor. J is TRBJ1-1 and V is TRBV11-2; 7 nucleotides align to TRBD1. CDR3 sequence (DNA): TGTGCCAGCAGCCCCTGGGCAGGGGGGAACACTGAAGCTTTCTTT. This codes for CASSPWAGGNTEAFF.